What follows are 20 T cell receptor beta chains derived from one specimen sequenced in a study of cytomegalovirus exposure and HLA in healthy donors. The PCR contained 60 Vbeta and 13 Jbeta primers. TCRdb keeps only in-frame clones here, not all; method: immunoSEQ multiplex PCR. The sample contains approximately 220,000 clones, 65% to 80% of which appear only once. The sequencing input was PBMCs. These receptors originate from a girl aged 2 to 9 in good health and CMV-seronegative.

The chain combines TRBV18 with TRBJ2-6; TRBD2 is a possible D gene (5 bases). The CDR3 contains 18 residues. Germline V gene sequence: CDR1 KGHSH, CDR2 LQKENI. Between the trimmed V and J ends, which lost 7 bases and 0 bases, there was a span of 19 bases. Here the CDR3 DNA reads TGTGCCAGCTTACGTTGGGAGAGCCATATCTCTGGGGCCAACGTCCTGACTTTC. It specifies CASLRWESHISGANVLTF.

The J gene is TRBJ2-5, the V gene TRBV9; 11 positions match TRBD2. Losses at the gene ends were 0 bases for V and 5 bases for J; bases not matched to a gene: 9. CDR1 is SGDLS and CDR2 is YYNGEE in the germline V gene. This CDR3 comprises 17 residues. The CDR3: CASSVDGSGGAKETQYF. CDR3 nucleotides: TGTGCCAGCAGCGTAGATGGTAGCGGGGGGGCGAAGGAGACCCAGTACTTC. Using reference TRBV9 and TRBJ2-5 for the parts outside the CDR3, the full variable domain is DSGVTQTPKHLITATGQRVTLRCSPRSGDLSVYWYQQSLDQGLQFLIQYYNGEERAKGNILERFSAQQFPDLHSELNLSSLELGDSALYFCASSVDGSGGAKETQYFGPGTRLLVL.

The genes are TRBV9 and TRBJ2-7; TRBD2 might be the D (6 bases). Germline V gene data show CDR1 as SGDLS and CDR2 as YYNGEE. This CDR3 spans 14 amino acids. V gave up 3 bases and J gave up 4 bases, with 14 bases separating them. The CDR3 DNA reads TGTGCCAGCAGCGCCGGGACTGAGACTTACGAGCAGTACTTC. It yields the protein CASSAGTETYEQYF.

The CDR3, as DNA: TGTGCCAGTAATAAGGGGACTTTGAGGAACACTGAAGCTTTCTTT. Its translation is CASNKGTLRNTEAFF. The chain has TRBV19 and TRBJ1-1, with D perhaps TRBD1 (5 bases). The CDR3 length is 15 residues. Trimming took 7 bases from V and 1 from J, leaving 16 bases between them. CDR1 and CDR2 from the germline V gene are LNHDA and SQIVND (reference sequence).

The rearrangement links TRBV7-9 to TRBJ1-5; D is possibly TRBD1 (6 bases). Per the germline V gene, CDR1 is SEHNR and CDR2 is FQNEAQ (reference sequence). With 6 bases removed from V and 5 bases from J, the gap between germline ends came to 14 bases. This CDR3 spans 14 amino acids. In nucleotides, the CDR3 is TGTGCCAGCAGTCCAAGGGGGGGAGATCAGCCCCAGCATTTT. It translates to CASSPRGGDQPQHF.

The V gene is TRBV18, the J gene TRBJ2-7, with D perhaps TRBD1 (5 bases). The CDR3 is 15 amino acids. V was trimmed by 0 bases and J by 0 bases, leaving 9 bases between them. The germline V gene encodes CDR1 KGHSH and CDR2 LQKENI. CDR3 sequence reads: CASSPPSRVSYEQYF. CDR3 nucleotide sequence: TGTGCCAGCTCACCACCCTCCAGGGTCTCCTACGAGCAGTACTTC.

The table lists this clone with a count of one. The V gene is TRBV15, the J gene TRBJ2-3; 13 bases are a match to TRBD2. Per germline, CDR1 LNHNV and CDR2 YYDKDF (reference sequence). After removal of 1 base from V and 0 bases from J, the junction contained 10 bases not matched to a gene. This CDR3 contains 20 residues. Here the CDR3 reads CATSRGGTGTSGASTDTQYF. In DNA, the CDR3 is TGTGCCACCAGCAGAGGGGGTACCGGGACTAGCGGGGCTAGCACAGATACGCAGTATTTT.

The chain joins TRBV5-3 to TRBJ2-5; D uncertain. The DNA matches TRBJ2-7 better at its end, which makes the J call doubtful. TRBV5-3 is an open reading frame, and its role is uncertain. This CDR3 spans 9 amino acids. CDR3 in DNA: TGTGCCAGAAAGTACGAGCAGTACTTC. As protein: CARKYEQYF.

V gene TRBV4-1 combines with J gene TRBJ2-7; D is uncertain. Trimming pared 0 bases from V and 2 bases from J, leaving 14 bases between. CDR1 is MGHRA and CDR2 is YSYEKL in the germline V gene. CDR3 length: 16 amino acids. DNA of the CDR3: TGCGCCAGCAGCCAAGATTTCGGCGGTCCTACCTACGAGCAGTACTTC. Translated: CASSQDFGGPTYEQYF.

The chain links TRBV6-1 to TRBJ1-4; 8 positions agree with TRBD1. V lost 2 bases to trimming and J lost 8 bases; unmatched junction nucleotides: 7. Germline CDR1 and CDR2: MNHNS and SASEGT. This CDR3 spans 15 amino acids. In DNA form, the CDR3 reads TGTGCCAGCAGTGAATACGAGACAGGGGTCGAAAAACTGTTTTTT. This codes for CASSEYETGVEKLFF.

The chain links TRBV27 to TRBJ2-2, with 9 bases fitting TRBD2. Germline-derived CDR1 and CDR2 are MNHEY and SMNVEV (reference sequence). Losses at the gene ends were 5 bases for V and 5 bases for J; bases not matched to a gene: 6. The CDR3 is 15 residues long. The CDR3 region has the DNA TGTGCCAGCAGTATTACAGCGGGAGGAACCGGGGAGCTGTTTTTT. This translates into CASSITAGGTGELFF.

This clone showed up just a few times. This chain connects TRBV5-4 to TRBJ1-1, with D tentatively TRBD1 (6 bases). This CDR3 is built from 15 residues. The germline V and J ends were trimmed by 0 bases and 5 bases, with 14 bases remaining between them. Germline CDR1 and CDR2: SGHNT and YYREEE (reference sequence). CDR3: CASSLGRGARTEAFF. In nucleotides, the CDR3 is TGTGCCAGCAGCTTGGGTCGGGGGGCGCGGACTGAAGCTTTCTTT.

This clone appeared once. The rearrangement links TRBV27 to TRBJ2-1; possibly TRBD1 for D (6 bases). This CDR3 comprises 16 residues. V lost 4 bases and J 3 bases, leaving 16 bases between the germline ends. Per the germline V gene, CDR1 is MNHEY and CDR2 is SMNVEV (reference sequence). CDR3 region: CASSYPPRGGYNEQFF. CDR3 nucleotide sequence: TGTGCCAGCAGTTACCCACCCCGAGGGGGCTACAATGAGCAGTTCTTC.

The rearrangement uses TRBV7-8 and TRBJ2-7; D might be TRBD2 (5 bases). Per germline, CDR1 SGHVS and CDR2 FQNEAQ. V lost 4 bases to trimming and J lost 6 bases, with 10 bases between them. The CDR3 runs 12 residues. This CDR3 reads CASSWGGGEQYF. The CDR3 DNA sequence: TGTGCCAGCAGCTGGGGTGGAGGCGAGCAGTACTTC. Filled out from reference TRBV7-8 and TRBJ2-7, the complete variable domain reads GAGVSQSPRYKVAKRGQDVALRCDPISGHVSLFWYQQALGQGPEFLTYFQNEAQLDKSGLPSDRFFAERPEGSVSTLKIQRTQQEDSAVYLCASSWGGGEQYFGPGTRLTVT.

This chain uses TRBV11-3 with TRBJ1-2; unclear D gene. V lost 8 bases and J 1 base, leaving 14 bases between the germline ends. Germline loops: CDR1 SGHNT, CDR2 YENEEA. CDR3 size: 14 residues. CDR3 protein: CASRGVNDNYGYTF. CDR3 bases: TGTGCCAGCCGGGGAGTTAACGATAACTATGGCTACACCTTC.

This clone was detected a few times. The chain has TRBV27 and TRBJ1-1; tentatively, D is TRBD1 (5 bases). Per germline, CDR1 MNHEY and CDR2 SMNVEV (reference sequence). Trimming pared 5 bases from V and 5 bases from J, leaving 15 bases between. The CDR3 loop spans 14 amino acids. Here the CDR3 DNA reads TGTGCCAGCAGTCCGGGGGGGGGTTGGACTGAAGCTTTCTTT. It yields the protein CASSPGGGWTEAFF.

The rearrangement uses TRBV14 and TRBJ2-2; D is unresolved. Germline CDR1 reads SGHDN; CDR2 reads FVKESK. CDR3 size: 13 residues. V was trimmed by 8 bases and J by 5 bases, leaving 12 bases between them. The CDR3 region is CASGQHRTGELFF. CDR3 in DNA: TGTGCCAGCGGGCAGCACCGGACCGGGGAGCTGTTTTTT.

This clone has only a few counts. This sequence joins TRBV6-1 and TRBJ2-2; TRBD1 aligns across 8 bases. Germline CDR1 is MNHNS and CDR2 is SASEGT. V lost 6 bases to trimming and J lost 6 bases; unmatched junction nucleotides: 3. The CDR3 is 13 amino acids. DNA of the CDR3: TGTGCCAGCAGGGACAGGGACGCCGGGGAGCTGTTTTTT. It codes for CASRDRDAGELFF.

The CDR3 is CASSSLAGVQRNEQFF. CDR3 DNA: TGTGCCAGTAGTAGTTTAGCGGGGGTTCAGCGGAATGAGCAGTTCTTC. The chain recombines TRBV19 with TRBJ2-1; 9 nucleotides line up with TRBD2. Unmatched junction bases numbered 11, after V lost 4 bases and J lost 7 bases. CDR3 size: 16 residues. CDR1 is LNHDA and CDR2 is SQIVND in the germline V gene (reference sequence).

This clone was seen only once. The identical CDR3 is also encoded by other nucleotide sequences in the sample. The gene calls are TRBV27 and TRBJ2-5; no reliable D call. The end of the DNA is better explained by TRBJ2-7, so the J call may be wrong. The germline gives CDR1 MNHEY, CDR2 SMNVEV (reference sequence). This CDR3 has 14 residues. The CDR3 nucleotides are TGTGCCAGCAGTTTAGGATCGGGTTCCTACGAGCAGTACTTC. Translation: CASSLGSGSYEQYF.